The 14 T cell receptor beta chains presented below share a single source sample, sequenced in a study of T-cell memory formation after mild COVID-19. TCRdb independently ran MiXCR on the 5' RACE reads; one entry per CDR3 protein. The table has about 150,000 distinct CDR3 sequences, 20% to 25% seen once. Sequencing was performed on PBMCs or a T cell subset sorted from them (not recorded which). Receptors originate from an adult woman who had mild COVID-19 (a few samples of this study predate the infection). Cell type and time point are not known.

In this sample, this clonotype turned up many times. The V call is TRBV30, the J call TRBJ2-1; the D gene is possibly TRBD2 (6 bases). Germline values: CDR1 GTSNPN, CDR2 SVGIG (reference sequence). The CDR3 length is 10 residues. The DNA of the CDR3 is TGTGCGGCGGGAAGTGATGAGCAGTTCTTC. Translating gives CAAGSDEQFF.

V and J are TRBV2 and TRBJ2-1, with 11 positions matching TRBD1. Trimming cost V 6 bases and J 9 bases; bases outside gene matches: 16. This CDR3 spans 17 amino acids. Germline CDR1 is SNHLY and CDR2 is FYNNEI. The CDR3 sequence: CASSNSNPGQGGVEQFF. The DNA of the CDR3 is TGTGCCAGCAGCAACTCCAATCCGGGACAGGGGGGAGTTGAGCAGTTCTTC.

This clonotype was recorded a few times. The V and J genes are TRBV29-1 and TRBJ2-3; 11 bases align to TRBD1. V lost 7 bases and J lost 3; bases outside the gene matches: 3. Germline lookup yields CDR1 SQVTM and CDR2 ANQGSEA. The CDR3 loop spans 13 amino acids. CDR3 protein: CSARDRGTDTQYF. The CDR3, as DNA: TGCAGCGCTAGGGACAGGGGGACAGATACGCAGTATTTT.

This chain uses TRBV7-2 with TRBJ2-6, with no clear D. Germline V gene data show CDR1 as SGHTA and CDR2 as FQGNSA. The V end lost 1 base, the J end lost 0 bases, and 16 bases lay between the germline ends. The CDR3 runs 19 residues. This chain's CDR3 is CASSLEVGLYFSGANVLTF. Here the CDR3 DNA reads TGTGCCAGCAGCTTAGAAGTAGGGCTATATTTCTCTGGGGCCAACGTCCTGACTTTC.

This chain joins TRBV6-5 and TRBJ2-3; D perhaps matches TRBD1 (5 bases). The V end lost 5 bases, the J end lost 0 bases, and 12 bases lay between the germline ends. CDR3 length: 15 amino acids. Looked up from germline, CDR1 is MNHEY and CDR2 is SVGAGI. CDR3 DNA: TGTGCCAGCAGTCCCCGGTCAGGGAGCACAGATACGCAGTATTTT. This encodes CASSPRSGSTDTQYF.

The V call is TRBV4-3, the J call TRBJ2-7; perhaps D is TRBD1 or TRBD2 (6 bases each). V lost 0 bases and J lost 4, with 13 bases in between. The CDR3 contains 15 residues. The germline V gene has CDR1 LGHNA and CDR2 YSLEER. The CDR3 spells CASSQERRGGYEQYF. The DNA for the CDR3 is TGCGCCAGCAGCCAAGAGCGCAGGGGAGGATACGAGCAGTACTTC.

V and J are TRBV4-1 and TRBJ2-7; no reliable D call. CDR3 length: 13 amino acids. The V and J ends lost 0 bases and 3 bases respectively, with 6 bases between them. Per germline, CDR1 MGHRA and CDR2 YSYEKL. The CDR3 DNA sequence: TGCGCCAGCAGCCAAGAGGCTTACTACGAGCAGTACTTC. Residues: CASSQEAYYEQYF.

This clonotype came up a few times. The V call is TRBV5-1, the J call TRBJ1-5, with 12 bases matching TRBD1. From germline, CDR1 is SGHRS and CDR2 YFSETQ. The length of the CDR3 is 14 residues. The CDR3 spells CPGGTGGPNQPQHF. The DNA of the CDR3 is TGCCCCGGCGGGACAGGGGGCCCCAATCAGCCCCAGCATTTT.

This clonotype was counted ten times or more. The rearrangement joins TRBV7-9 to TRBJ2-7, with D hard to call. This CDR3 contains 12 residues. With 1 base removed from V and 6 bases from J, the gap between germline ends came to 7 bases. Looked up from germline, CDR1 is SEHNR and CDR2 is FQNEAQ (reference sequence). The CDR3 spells CASSLGSSEQYF. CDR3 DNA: TGTGCCAGCAGCTTAGGTAGCAGCGAGCAGTACTTC.

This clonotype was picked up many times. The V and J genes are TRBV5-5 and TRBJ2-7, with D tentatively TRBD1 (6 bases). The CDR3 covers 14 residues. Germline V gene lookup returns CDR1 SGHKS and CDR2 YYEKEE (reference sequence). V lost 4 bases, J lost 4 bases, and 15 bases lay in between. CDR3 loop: CASSRSGETYEQYF. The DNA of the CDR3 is TGTGCCAGCAGCCGTTCAGGGGAAACATACGAGCAGTACTTC.

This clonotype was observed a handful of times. CDR3 DNA sequence: TGTGCCAGTAGTAGCCTACCGGGACAAGACTACGAGCAGTACTTC. Translated: CASSSLPGQDYEQYF. This chain uses TRBV19 with TRBJ2-7; a weak D match, TRBD1 (6 bases). The CDR3 totals 15 residues. Germline values: CDR1 LNHDA, CDR2 SQIVND (reference sequence). V lost 4 bases and J 3 bases, leaving 16 bases between the germline ends. The full variable domain, in which reference TRBV19 and TRBJ2-7 provide the parts outside the CDR3, is DGGITQSPKYLFRKEGQNVTLSCEQNLNHDAMYWYRQDPGQGLRLIYYSQIVNDFQKGDIAEGYSVSREKKESFPLTVTSAQKNPTAFYLCASSSLPGQDYEQYFGPGTRLTVT.

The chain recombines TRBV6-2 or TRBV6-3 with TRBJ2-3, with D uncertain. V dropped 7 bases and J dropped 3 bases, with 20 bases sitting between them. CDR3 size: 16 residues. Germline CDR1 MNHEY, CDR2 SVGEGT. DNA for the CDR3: TGTGCCAGCATCGCCATGGGTGGACGGAAGACAGATACGCAGTATTTT. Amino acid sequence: CASIAMGGRKTDTQYF.

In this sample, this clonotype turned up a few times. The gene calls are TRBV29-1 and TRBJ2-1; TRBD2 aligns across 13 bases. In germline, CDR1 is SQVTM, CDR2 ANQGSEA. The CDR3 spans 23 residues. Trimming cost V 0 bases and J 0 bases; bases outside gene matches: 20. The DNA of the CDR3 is TGCAGCGTTGAAGATCTTCACGGGGGTCGGCCGGGACTAGCGGGAATCTCCTACAATGAGCAGTTCTTC. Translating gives CSVEDLHGGRPGLAGISYNEQFF.

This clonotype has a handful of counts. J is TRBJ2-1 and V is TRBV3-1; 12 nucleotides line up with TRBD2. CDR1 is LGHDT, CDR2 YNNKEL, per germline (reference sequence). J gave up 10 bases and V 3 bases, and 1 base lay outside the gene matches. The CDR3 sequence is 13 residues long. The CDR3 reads CASSQGLAGEQFF. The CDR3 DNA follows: TGTGCCAGCAGCCAGGGACTAGCGGGCGAGCAGTTCTTC.